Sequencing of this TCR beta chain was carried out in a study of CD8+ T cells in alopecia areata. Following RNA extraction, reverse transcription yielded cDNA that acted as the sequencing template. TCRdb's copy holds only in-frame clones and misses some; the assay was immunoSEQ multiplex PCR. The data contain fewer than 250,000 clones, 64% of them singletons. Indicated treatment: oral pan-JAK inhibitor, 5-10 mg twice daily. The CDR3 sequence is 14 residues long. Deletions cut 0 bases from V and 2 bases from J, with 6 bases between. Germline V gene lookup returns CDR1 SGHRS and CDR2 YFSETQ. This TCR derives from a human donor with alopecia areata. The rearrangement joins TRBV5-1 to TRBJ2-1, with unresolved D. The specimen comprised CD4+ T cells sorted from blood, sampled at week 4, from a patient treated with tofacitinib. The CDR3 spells CASSLVPTYNEQFF. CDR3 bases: TGCGCCAGCAGCTTGGTCCCCACCTACAATGAGCAGTTCTTC.